This is a list of T cell receptor beta chains from one sample in a study of T cell repertoires in cytomegalovirus infection. TCRdb analysed the reads with MiXCR anew, one entry per CDR3 protein. The table shows 85,000 to 130,000 distinct CDR3 sequences, with under 25% occurring only once. The sample comprised CD8+ T cells from PBMCs. These receptors all stem from a human donor in good health (CMV status not recorded). Some clones in this sample may be carry-over from other donors' samples. The CDR3 runs from the conserved cysteine through the conserved F or W. A D gene is named only where the DNA matches it firmly. Some rows have no size entry. The others give once, few or many, or a class for an expanded clone.

D gene: NA
V gene: TRBV4-1
clone size: NA
J gene: TRBJ1-5
CDR3 protein: CASSQEVGYRRQPQHF
CDR3 DNA: TGCGCCAGCAGCCAAGAGGTGGGCTATAGACGTCAGCCCCAGCATTTT

D gene: TRBD1
V gene: TRBV2
clone size: NA
J gene: TRBJ1-2
CDR3 protein: CASSSAGGSGYTF
CDR3 DNA: TGTGCCAGCAGTAGCGCAGGGGGCTCTGGCTACACCTTC

D gene: NA
V gene: TRBV20-1
clone size: few
J gene: TRBJ2-7
CDR3 protein: CSAAQRDIIYEQYF
CDR3 DNA: TGCAGTGCCGCACAAAGGGACATTATCTACGAGCAGTACTTC

D gene: NA
V gene: TRBV6-6
clone size: NA
J gene: TRBJ1-1
CDR3 protein: CASTKGGGTEAFF
CDR3 DNA: TGTGCCAGCACCAAGGGGGGGGGTACTGAAGCTTTCTTT

D gene: NA
V gene: TRBV7-2
clone size: many
J gene: TRBJ2-7
CDR3 protein: CASSFEQGHEQYF
CDR3 DNA: TGTGCCAGCAGCTTTGAACAGGGTCACGAGCAGTACTTC

D gene: TRBD1
V gene: TRBV7-9
clone size: many
J gene: TRBJ2-7
CDR3 protein: CASSPPDRGREEQYF
CDR3 DNA: TGTGCCAGCAGCCCCCCGGACAGGGGGCGAGAAGAGCAGTACTTC

D gene: NA
V gene: TRBV28
clone size: many
J gene: TRBJ1-2
CDR3 protein: CASVSRGRTEGYTF
CDR3 DNA: TGTGCCAGCGTCTCAAGGGGTCGGACGGAAGGCTACACCTTC

D gene: NA
V gene: TRBV11-2
clone size: NA
J gene: TRBJ2-5
CDR3 protein: CASSLAPFSSQETQYF
CDR3 DNA: TGTGCCAGCAGCTTAGCCCCATTCTCGTCCCAAGAGACCCAGTACTTC

D gene: TRBD1
V gene: TRBV14
clone size: few
J gene: TRBJ2-7
CDR3 protein: CASSQEPGGYEQYF
CDR3 DNA: TGTGCCAGCAGCCAAGAGCCAGGGGGTTACGAGCAGTACTTC

D gene: NA
V gene: TRBV15
clone size: NA
J gene: TRBJ1-4
CDR3 protein: CATSRRDVGLTNEKLFF
CDR3 DNA: TGTGCCACCAGCAGAAGAGATGTGGGGTTGACTAATGAAAAACTGTTTTTT

D gene: NA
V gene: TRBV29-1
clone size: NA
J gene: TRBJ1-3
CDR3 protein: CSVLQADSGNTIYF
CDR3 DNA: TGCAGCGTTTTACAGGCTGACTCTGGAAACACCATATATTTT

D gene: NA
V gene: TRBV11-2
clone size: NA
J gene: TRBJ2-7
CDR3 protein: CASSLVMGGEQYF
CDR3 DNA: TGTGCCAGCAGCTTAGTCATGGGCGGCGAGCAGTACTTC

D gene: NA
V gene: TRBV6-2/TRBV6-3
clone size: few
J gene: TRBJ1-1
CDR3 protein: CASLLGGMGTEAFF
CDR3 DNA: TGTGCCAGTCTCCTAGGGGGGATGGGCACTGAAGCTTTCTTT

D gene: NA
V gene: TRBV20-1
clone size: NA
J gene: TRBJ2-5
CDR3 protein: CSAQGLFVLGETQYF
CDR3 DNA: TGCAGTGCCCAGGGACTGTTCGTTTTAGGAGAGACCCAGTACTTC

D gene: NA
V gene: TRBV27
clone size: NA
J gene: TRBJ1-6
CDR3 protein: CASAPGGGSPLHF
CDR3 DNA: TGTGCCAGCGCCCCGGGAGGCGGTTCACCCCTCCACTTT

D gene: NA
V gene: TRBV18
clone size: many
J gene: TRBJ2-3
CDR3 protein: CASSLEGRGLGDTQYF
CDR3 DNA: TGTGCCAGCTCCTTGGAGGGGCGCGGCTTAGGAGATACGCAGTATTTT

D gene: NA
V gene: TRBV20-1
clone size: NA
J gene: TRBJ2-3
CDR3 protein: CSASRERSSTDTQYF
CDR3 DNA: TGCAGTGCTAGCCGAGAGCGGTCTAGCACAGATACGCAGTATTTT